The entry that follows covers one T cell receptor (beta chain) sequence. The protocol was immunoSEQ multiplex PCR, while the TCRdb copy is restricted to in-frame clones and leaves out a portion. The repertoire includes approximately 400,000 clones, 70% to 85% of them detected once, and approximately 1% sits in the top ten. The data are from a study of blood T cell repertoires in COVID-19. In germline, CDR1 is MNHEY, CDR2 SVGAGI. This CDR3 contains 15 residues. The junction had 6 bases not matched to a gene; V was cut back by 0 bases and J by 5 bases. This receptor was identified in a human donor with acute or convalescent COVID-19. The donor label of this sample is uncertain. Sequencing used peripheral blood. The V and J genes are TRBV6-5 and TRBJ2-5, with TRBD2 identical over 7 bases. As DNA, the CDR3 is TGTGCCAGCAGTTACTCCCCGGGAGGCGGGGAGACCCAGTACTTC. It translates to CASSYSPGGGETQYF.